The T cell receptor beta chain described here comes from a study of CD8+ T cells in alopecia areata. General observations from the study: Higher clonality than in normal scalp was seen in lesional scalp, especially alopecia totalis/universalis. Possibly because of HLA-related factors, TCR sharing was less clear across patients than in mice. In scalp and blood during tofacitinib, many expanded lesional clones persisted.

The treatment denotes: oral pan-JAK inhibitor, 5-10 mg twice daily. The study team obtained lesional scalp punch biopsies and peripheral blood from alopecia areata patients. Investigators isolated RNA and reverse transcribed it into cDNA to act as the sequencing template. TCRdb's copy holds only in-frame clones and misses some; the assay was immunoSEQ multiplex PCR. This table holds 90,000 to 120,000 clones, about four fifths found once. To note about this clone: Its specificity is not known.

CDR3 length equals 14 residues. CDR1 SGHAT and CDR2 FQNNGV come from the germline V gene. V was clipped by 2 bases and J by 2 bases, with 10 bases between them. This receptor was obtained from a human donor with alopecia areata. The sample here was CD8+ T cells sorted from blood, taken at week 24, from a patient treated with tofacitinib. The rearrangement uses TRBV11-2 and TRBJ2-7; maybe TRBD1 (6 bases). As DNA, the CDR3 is TGTGCCAGCAGCTTAACCGGGACAACCTACGAGCAGTACTTC. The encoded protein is CASSLTGTTYEQYF.